This T cell receptor beta chain originates from a study of T cells in Graves' hyperthyroidism and ophthalmopathy. General study points: Within blood appeared most thyroid clonotypes that had expanded above 0.001.

Comments on this clonotype: Antigen specificity is unknown.

In making diagnoses, clinical symptoms, serum thyroxine and TRAb, thyroid ultrasound and orbital computed tomography were all used. Researchers took RNA transcripts and amplified the TCR beta CDR3 regions from them. HTBI primers were used for first-round RT-PCR of the TCR CDR3. TCRdb processed the multiplex PCR reads anew with MiXCR; each CDR3 protein has one entry. The sample contains some 800,000 distinct CDR3 sequences, 35% to 45% of which appear only once. The germline gives CDR1 LNHNV, CDR2 YYDKDF (reference sequence). The V end lost 2 bases, the J end lost 6 bases, and 14 bases lay between the germline ends. The CDR3 contains 14 residues.

The source material was blood. The receptor comes from a man in his late teens or twenties with Graves' hyperthyroidism. The rearrangement joins TRBV15 to TRBJ2-7; D tentatively reads TRBD1 or TRBD2 (7 bases each). The CDR3 protein is CATSRRGGTAEQYF. In DNA form, the CDR3 reads TGTGCCACCAGCAGACGGGGAGGGACAGCCGAGCAGTACTTC.